A selection of T cell receptor beta chains follows, all from one sample in a study of blood T cell repertoires in COVID-19. TCRdb keeps only in-frame clones here, not all; method: immunoSEQ multiplex PCR. The table shows about 180,000 clones, with roughly 89% occurring only once. The sequenced sample consisted of peripheral blood. All receptors come from a woman in her forties or fifties with acute or convalescent COVID-19. The CDR3 runs from the conserved cysteine through the conserved F or W. Each record gives: J gene, D gene, clone size, V gene, CDR3 protein, CDR3 DNA. The D gene is left open where the match is weak. Clone size, where shown, is once, few, many, or a class for clones that have expanded.

j_call: TRBJ2-1; d_call: .; clone_size: .; v_call: TRBV14; cdr3_aa: CASSQAGQTYYNEQFF; cdr3_nt: TGTGCCAGCAGCCAAGCCGGACAGACCTACTACAATGAGCAGTTCTTC
j_call: TRBJ2-1; d_call: TRBD2; clone_size: .; v_call: TRBV15; cdr3_aa: CATSRGLAGAEQFF; cdr3_nt: TGTGCCACCAGCAGGGGACTAGCGGGAGCTGAGCAGTTCTTC
j_call: TRBJ1-1; d_call: TRBD1; clone_size: .; v_call: TRBV7-2; cdr3_aa: CASSGRQGAREATEAFF; cdr3_nt: TGTGCCAGCAGCGGCCGACAGGGGGCAAGGGAGGCCACTGAAGCTTTCTTT
j_call: TRBJ2-1; d_call: .; clone_size: .; v_call: TRBV5-1; cdr3_aa: CASSSVTYNEQFF; cdr3_nt: TGCGCCAGCAGCTCGGTTACCTACAATGAGCAGTTCTTC
j_call: TRBJ2-1; d_call: .; clone_size: .; v_call: TRBV19; cdr3_aa: CASSLAGLDRYNEQFF; cdr3_nt: TGTGCCAGTAGTCTCGCAGGGTTAGACCGCTACAATGAGCAGTTCTTC
j_call: TRBJ2-2; d_call: .; clone_size: .; v_call: TRBV24-1; cdr3_aa: CATSAGTGELFF; cdr3_nt: TGTGCCACCAGTGCGGGCACCGGGGAGCTGTTTTTT
j_call: TRBJ2-7; d_call: TRBD2; clone_size: .; v_call: TRBV18; cdr3_aa: CASSPGLAGGSEQYF; cdr3_nt: TGTGCCAGCTCACCAGGACTAGCGGGAGGGAGTGAGCAGTACTTC
j_call: TRBJ1-5; d_call: .; clone_size: .; v_call: TRBV2; cdr3_aa: CASREQTAGDQPQHF; cdr3_nt: TGTGCCAGCAGAGAACAAACGGCGGGGGATCAGCCCCAGCATTTT
j_call: TRBJ1-6; d_call: TRBD1; clone_size: .; v_call: TRBV6-2/TRBV6-3; cdr3_aa: CASSRPGTGGLSPLHF; cdr3_nt: TGTGCCAGCAGTCGACCCGGGACAGGGGGCTTATCACCCCTCCACTTT
j_call: TRBJ2-7; d_call: TRBD2; clone_size: .; v_call: TRBV4-3; cdr3_aa: CASSQDTGGYEQYF; cdr3_nt: TGCGCCAGCAGCCAAGATACGGGGGGCTACGAGCAGTACTTC
j_call: TRBJ2-5; d_call: TRBD2; clone_size: once; v_call: TRBV12-5; cdr3_aa: CASALPLAGQETQYF; cdr3_nt: TGTGCTAGTGCCTTGCCCCTAGCGGGTCAAGAGACCCAGTACTTC
j_call: TRBJ2-7; d_call: TRBD2; clone_size: .; v_call: TRBV3-1/TRBV3-2; cdr3_aa: CASSRTSGRYEQYF; cdr3_nt: TGTGCCAGCAGCCGTACTAGCGGGCGCTACGAGCAGTACTTC
j_call: TRBJ1-6; d_call: .; clone_size: .; v_call: TRBV6-1; cdr3_aa: CASAPTGSPLHF; cdr3_nt: TGTGCCAGCGCTCCGACGGGTTCACCCCTCCACTTT
j_call: TRBJ2-6; d_call: .; clone_size: .; v_call: TRBV18; cdr3_aa: CASSPRDSGANVLTF; cdr3_nt: TGTGCCAGCTCACCCAGGGATTCTGGGGCCAACGTCCTGACTTTC
j_call: TRBJ2-7; d_call: .; clone_size: .; v_call: TRBV2; cdr3_aa: CASSPPLGGPAYEQYF; cdr3_nt: TGTGCCAGCAGTCCTCCCCTGGGGGGACCCGCCTACGAGCAGTACTTC
j_call: TRBJ2-5; d_call: TRBD1; clone_size: once; v_call: TRBV5-8; cdr3_aa: CASSPDRGRETQYF; cdr3_nt: TGTGCCAGCAGCCCCGACAGGGGCCGAGAGACCCAGTACTTC
j_call: TRBJ1-4; d_call: .; clone_size: .; v_call: TRBV9; cdr3_aa: CASSGARATTNEKLFF; cdr3_nt: TGTGCCAGCAGCGGTGCGAGAGCGACAACTAATGAAAAACTGTTTTTT
j_call: TRBJ2-3; d_call: .; clone_size: .; v_call: TRBV11-3; cdr3_aa: CASSLERATQYF; cdr3_nt: TGTGCCAGCAGCTTGGAGAGGGCTACGCAGTATTTT
j_call: TRBJ2-2; d_call: .; clone_size: once; v_call: TRBV5-1; cdr3_aa: CASSLGLRGSDTGELFF; cdr3_nt: TGCGCCAGCAGCTTGGGGCTACGGGGGAGTGACACCGGGGAGCTGTTTTTT
j_call: TRBJ1-1; d_call: .; clone_size: .; v_call: TRBV7-2; cdr3_aa: CASSLRPVNTEAFF; cdr3_nt: TGTGCCAGCAGCTTACGCCCGGTAAACACTGAAGCTTTCTTT
j_call: TRBJ2-7; d_call: .; clone_size: once; v_call: TRBV18; cdr3_aa: CASSPPVGQGPYEQYF; cdr3_nt: TGTGCCAGCTCACCCCCCGTGGGCCAGGGGCCATACGAGCAGTACTTC
j_call: TRBJ2-3; d_call: .; clone_size: .; v_call: TRBV6-2/TRBV6-3; cdr3_aa: CASSRFGQDTQYF; cdr3_nt: TGTGCCAGCAGTCGATTTGGACAGGATACGCAGTATTTT
j_call: TRBJ2-7; d_call: TRBD1; clone_size: .; v_call: TRBV6-5; cdr3_aa: CASSRQGKSYEQYF; cdr3_nt: TGTGCCAGCAGCAGACAGGGGAAGTCCTACGAGCAGTACTTC
j_call: TRBJ2-7; d_call: .; clone_size: .; v_call: TRBV3-1/TRBV3-2; cdr3_aa: CASSQEPGTDEQYF; cdr3_nt: TGTGCCAGCAGCCAAGAGCCGGGAACCGACGAGCAGTACTTC
j_call: TRBJ2-2; d_call: .; clone_size: .; v_call: TRBV3-1/TRBV3-2; cdr3_aa: CASSQSALALHRELFF; cdr3_nt: TGTGCCAGCAGCCAAAGTGCCCTAGCGCTTCACCGGGAGCTGTTTTTT
j_call: TRBJ1-2; d_call: .; clone_size: .; v_call: TRBV12-3/TRBV12-4; cdr3_aa: CASSLAIGGLAF; cdr3_nt: TGTGCCAGCAGTTTAGCCATCGGGGGGCTTGCGTTC
j_call: TRBJ2-1; d_call: .; clone_size: .; v_call: TRBV11-3; cdr3_aa: CASSFNNEQFF; cdr3_nt: TGTGCCAGCAGCTTCAACAATGAGCAGTTCTTC
j_call: TRBJ1-5; d_call: .; clone_size: .; v_call: TRBV12-3/TRBV12-4; cdr3_aa: CASRGHTNQPQHF; cdr3_nt: TGTGCCAGCAGGGGACACACGAATCAGCCCCAGCATTTT
j_call: TRBJ1-4; d_call: .; clone_size: .; v_call: TRBV4-1; cdr3_aa: CASSQGPTGPPYEKLFF; cdr3_nt: TGCGCCAGCAGCCAAGGACCTACAGGGCCCCCGTATGAAAAACTGTTTTTT
j_call: TRBJ2-3; d_call: .; clone_size: once; v_call: TRBV9; cdr3_aa: CASSLLSEFTDTQYF; cdr3_nt: TGTGCCAGCAGCCTCCTAAGCGAGTTCACAGATACGCAGTATTTT
j_call: TRBJ1-1; d_call: .; clone_size: .; v_call: TRBV11-3; cdr3_aa: CASRGGGNTEAFF; cdr3_nt: TGTGCCAGCAGGGGGGGAGGTAACACTGAAGCTTTCTTT